A selection of T cell receptor beta chains follows, all from one sample in a study of T cells in Graves' hyperthyroidism and ophthalmopathy. TCRdb processed the multiplex PCR reads anew with MiXCR; each CDR3 protein has one entry. The table has 330,000 or so distinct CDR3 sequences, less than 20% seen once; the top ten hold about 14%. The sample consisted of blood. Receptors were obtained from a woman in her forties with Graves' ophthalmopathy. The CDR3 runs from the conserved cysteine through the conserved F or W. Each record gives: D gene, V gene, J gene, clone size, CDR3 DNA, CDR3 protein. A D gene is named only where the DNA matches it firmly. The listing skips clone size in some rows; elsewhere it reads once, few, many or a size class.

TRBD2,TRBV19,TRBJ2-2,many,TGTGCCAGTAGTACTCGGACTAGCGGCACGAACACCGGGGAGCTGTTTTTT,CASSTRTSGTNTGELFF
TRBD2,TRBV6-5,TRBJ2-7,many,TGTGCCAGCAGTTCCGGGACTAGCGAATACGAGCAGTACTTC,CASSSGTSEYEQYF
TRBD1,TRBV6-2/TRBV6-3,TRBJ2-7,NA,TGTGCCAGCAGTTACTTATCCGTGGGACAGGGGTCCGAGCAGTACTTC,CASSYLSVGQGSEQYF
TRBD1,TRBV6-1,TRBJ1-4,many,TGTGCCAGCAGTCGCTGGGACAGCCAAGAAAAACTGTTTTTT,CASSRWDSQEKLFF
TRBD1,TRBV7-6,TRBJ2-2,many,TGTGCCAGCAGCCGTACAGGGGCCCTAAACACCGGGGAGCTGTTTTTT,CASSRTGALNTGELFF
TRBD1,TRBV4-1,TRBJ2-2,many,TGCGCCAGCAGCCAAGATCGGCAGGGGGCGAACACCGGGGAGCTGTTTTTT,CASSQDRQGANTGELFF
NA,TRBV27,TRBJ2-2,many,TGTGCCAGCAGTATAGATTCCGTTACCGGGGAGCTGTTTTTT,CASSIDSVTGELFF
TRBD2,TRBV7-9,TRBJ2-2,many,TGTGCCAGCTGGAGCGGGAGTTTGAGCACCGGGGAGCTGTTTTTT,CASWSGSLSTGELFF
NA,TRBV20-1,TRBJ1-2,many,TGCAGTGCTAGGGTTGAGGTTCGCTATGGCTACACCTTC,CSARVEVRYGYTF
TRBD1,TRBV4-3,TRBJ2-5,many,TGCGCCAGCAGCCAAGGACAGGGAGACGGAGAGACCCAGTACTTC,CASSQGQGDGETQYF
NA,TRBV2,TRBJ1-2,many,TGTGCCAGCAGTGAAACTGATAGGGTTGGCTACACCTTC,CASSETDRVGYTF
NA,TRBV28,TRBJ2-3,few,TGTGCCAGCAGCCCAATCGGGACAACGGAGGGAGATACGCAGTATTTT,CASSPIGTTEGDTQYF
NA,TRBV6-1,TRBJ1-6,NA,TGTGCCATTGGGGCAGGGGCGTATAATTCACCCCTCCACTTT,CAIGAGAYNSPLHF
NA,TRBV11-2,TRBJ1-5,NA,TGTGCCAGCAGCTTAGATCCCACAGAGGGACAGCCCCAGCATTTT,CASSLDPTEGQPQHF
TRBD1,TRBV12-3/TRBV12-4,TRBJ1-1,many,TGTGCCAGCAGTCCGGGACAGTTGGTGAACACTGAAGCTTTCTTT,CASSPGQLVNTEAFF
NA,TRBV11-3,TRBJ2-2,many,TGTGCCAGCAGCTTAGTTTCTATGTCGGGCACCGGGGAGCTGTTTTTT,CASSLVSMSGTGELFF
NA,TRBV20-1,TRBJ2-5,many,TGCAGTGCCCGCTCGTCCCTCCAAGAGACCCAGTACTTC,CSARSSLQETQYF
NA,TRBV7-2,TRBJ1-2,NA,TGTGCCAGCAGCTGCAGGGAGGACTATGGCTACATCTTC,CASSCREDYGYIF
NA,TRBV18,TRBJ1-1,many,TGTGCCAGCTCACCCAGGGATAACACTGAAGCTTTCTTT,CASSPRDNTEAFF
NA,TRBV11-3,TRBJ1-1,many,TGTGCCAGCAGCTACGACCCAAGGGAAATGAACACTGAAGCTTTCTTT,CASSYDPREMNTEAFF
TRBD1,TRBV30,TRBJ1-3,many,TGTGCCTGGAGTGTGGGGACAGGAGCAAGTCGAAGGGGGGCTGGAAACACCATATATTTT,CAWSVGTGASRRGAGNTIYF
TRBD2,TRBV30,TRBJ2-3,NA,TGTGCCTGGAGTGTACTAGCGGGAGGTACGATCACAGATACGCAGTATTTT,CAWSVLAGGTITDTQYF
NA,TRBV15,TRBJ2-7,many,TGTGCCACCAGCAGAGATTTGACCAGCACCTCCTACGAGCAGTACTTC,CATSRDLTSTSYEQYF
TRBD1,TRBV19,TRBJ2-7,many,TGTGCCAGTAGTATACGTGGGACAGGAGGGGACGAGCAGTACTTC,CASSIRGTGGDEQYF
NA,TRBV29-1,TRBJ2-5,many,TGCAGCGTTGTTGGGGCTGTGGACTCGCGGGACCAGGAGACCCAGTACTTC,CSVVGAVDSRDQETQYF